This T cell receptor beta chain emerged from a study of T cells in localized non-small cell lung cancer. Findings and limits, study-wide: Adjacent lung had a median roughly 50 of the 100 largest tumor clones. Owing to sequencing of a solitary tumor region, heterogeneity cannot be discounted.

To note about this clone: The target antigen is unknown. A read error may account for a junction end that differs from germline.

Produced via immunoSEQ multiplex PCR; TCRdb's table is partial and in-frame only. This sample yields approximately 34,000 clones, of which around 93% are seen a single time; around 8% belongs to the top ten. Germline V gene data show CDR1 as MDHEN and CDR2 as SYDVKM. The CDR3 spans 15 residues. V and J are TRBV28 and TRBJ1-4; 9 positions match TRBD1. Specimen: peripheral blood, collected before any cancer treatment. The TCR sequence derives from a female donor of 60 years or more with stage I lung adenocarcinoma. CDR3 in DNA: TGTGCCAGCAGTTCCACAGGGGGCGGAAGCGAAAAACTGCTTTTT. Protein: CASSSTGGGSEKLLF. The full variable domain, rest sourced from reference TRBV28 and TRBJ1-4, is DVKVTQSSRYLVKRTGEKVFLECVQDMDHENMFWYRQDPGLGLRLIYFSYDVKMKEKGDIPEGYSVSREKKERFSLILESASTNQTSMYLCASSSTGGGSEKLLFGSGTQLSVL.